These T cell receptor beta chains were read from a single sample in a study of T cells in localized non-small cell lung cancer. The repertoire was sequenced with immunoSEQ multiplex PCR; TCRdb's copy has only in-frame clones and lacks some. Of under 30,000 clones detected, around nine tenths appear once; the ten largest clones hold less than 9%. The sequences come from peripheral blood, collected before any cancer treatment. Receptors were obtained from a woman between 40 and 69 years old with stage I lung adenocarcinoma. Both conserved end residues are part of each CDR3. D genes are given only for firm matches. A clone size is listed for some rows: how often the clone was seen (once, few, many), or a class if it is expanded.

>NA|once|TRBJ1-2|13|TRBV6-6
TGTGCCAGCAGTTTCAGGGAACGGAATGGCTACACCTTC
CASSFRERNGYTF
>TRBD2|NA|TRBJ2-4|18|TRBV28
TGTGCCAGCTCTCCGCCCGGGACTACCCTTATAGCCAAAAACATTCAGTACTTC
CASSPPGTTLIAKNIQYF
>NA|NA|TRBJ2-3|12|TRBV7-8
TGTGCCAGCAGCCCAACCCTGGATACGCAGTATTTT
CASSPTLDTQYF
>NA|NA|TRBJ2-3|12|TRBV6-6
TGTGCCAGCAGTTACCTAGGGGATACGCAGTATTTT
CASSYLGDTQYF
>NA|NA|TRBJ2-7|15|TRBV10-1
TGCGCCAGCAGTGAGTTTGGGCAGGGAAGGGTCGAGCAGTACTTC
CASSEFGQGRVEQYF
>NA|NA|TRBJ2-5|16|TRBV28
TGTGCCAGCAGGCTCCAATTATCGGGGATTGAAGAGACCCAGTACTTC
CASRLQLSGIEETQYF
>NA|NA|TRBJ1-1|14|TRBV6-5
TGTGCCAGCAGTTACGGGGGGCCGGGGACTGAAGCTTTCTTT
CASSYGGPGTEAFF
>NA|NA|TRBJ1-5|15|TRBV2
TGTGCCAGCGGGACGAAGGGGGGGAGAGTCCAGCCCCAGCATTTT
CASGTKGGRVQPQHF
>TRBD2|NA|TRBJ2-3|13|TRBV19
TGTGCCAGTAGCGCCGGACTAGCGGATACGCAGTATTTT
CASSAGLADTQYF
>NA|NA|TRBJ1-1|15|TRBV5-5
TGTGCCAGCAGCTTGGAGGGACGGCTGAACACTGAAGCTTTCTTT
CASSLEGRLNTEAFF
>TRBD1|NA|TRBJ1-5|14|TRBV2
TGTGCCAGCAGTCGACAGGGGGGGAATCAGCCCCAGCATTTT
CASSRQGGNQPQHF
>TRBD2|few|TRBJ2-1|20|TRBV5-1
TGCGCCAGCAGCTTGAGGGGGTCCGGGAGTAGCGGGAGGTATTACAATGAGCAGTTCTTC
CASSLRGSGSSGRYYNEQFF
>NA|NA|TRBJ1-3|15|TRBV7-2
TGTGCCAGCAGCTTAAATATCCAGGGTGGGGCCATATCATATTTT
CASSLNIQGGAISYF
>NA|NA|TRBJ2-7|14|TRBV7-2
TGTGCCAGCAGCTTATTCCAGGGGAGAAGCGAGCAGTACTTC
CASSLFQGRSEQYF
>NA|few|TRBJ2-7|16|TRBV5-1
TGCGCCAGCAGCTTGGCTACCGGGATACAGGCTAACGAGCAGTACTTC
CASSLATGIQANEQYF
>TRBD2|NA|TRBJ2-7|14|TRBV28
TGTGCCAGCAGTTTAGAGATAGCGGGCGTAGAGCAGTACTTC
CASSLEIAGVEQYF
>NA|NA|TRBJ1-1|14|TRBV19
TGTGCCACCAGTAGCCGAGGGGGGCTTACTGAAGCTTTCTTT
CATSSRGGLTEAFF
>TRBD1|NA|TRBJ2-1|16|TRBV6-5
TGTGCCAGCAGTTACTTAGATGGGACAGGGGGTCATGAGCAGTTCTTC
CASSYLDGTGGHEQFF
>NA|NA|TRBJ2-1|11|TRBV6-5
TGTGCCAGCACCGGAAGCGATGAGCAGTTCTTC
CASTGSDEQFF
>TRBD2|NA|TRBJ2-1|15|TRBV6-4
TGTGCCAGCAGTGAATTGGCGGGGGGGTTGAATGAGCAGTTCTTC
CASSELAGGLNEQFF
>NA|NA|TRBJ2-7|14|TRBV11-2
TGTGCCAGCAGCTTTTCGGGACTCAGATACGAGCAGTACTTC
CASSFSGLRYEQYF
>TRBD1|once|TRBJ1-1|13|TRBV7-2
TGTGCCAGCAGCTCCCAGGGGGGGGGTGAGGCTTTCTTT
CASSSQGGGEAFF
>NA|NA|TRBJ1-1|16|TRBV5-6
TGTGCCAGCAGCTTGGAGGTTCGTAGAGTGAACACTGAAGCTTTCTTT
CASSLEVRRVNTEAFF
>NA|NA|TRBJ1-5|15|TRBV6-5
TGTGCCAGCAGTTTACAAGGCCCAGGCAATCAGCCCCAGCATTTT
CASSLQGPGNQPQHF
>TRBD1|NA|TRBJ2-3|15|TRBV28
TGTGCCAGCAGGCCCAGGACAGGGCGAGGAGATACGCAGTATTTT
CASRPRTGRGDTQYF
>TRBD2|NA|TRBJ2-2|14|TRBV28
TGTGCCAGAGGACTAGCGGAGAACACCGGGGAGCTGTTTTTT
CARGLAENTGELFF
>NA|NA|TRBJ2-7|16|TRBV7-9
TGTGCCAGCAGCTTAGTCGTGACGGGACCTACCTACGAGCAGTACTTC
CASSLVVTGPTYEQYF
>NA|NA|TRBJ2-5|13|TRBV9
TGTGCCAGCAGCCTAAGAACTTGGGAGACCCAGTACTTC
CASSLRTWETQYF
>NA|NA|TRBJ2-7|14|TRBV19
TGTGCCAGTAGTATATCCGCCAACTCGGGAGAACAGTACTTC
CASSISANSGEQYF
>NA|NA|TRBJ2-2|13|TRBV5-1
TGCGCCAGCAGCCCCCCCACGTTCGGGGAGCTGTTTTTT
CASSPPTFGELFF
>NA|once|TRBJ2-7|16|TRBV10-3
TGTGCCATCTCCCCGCCGGCTTCCTGGCCTTCCTACGAGCAGTACTTC
CAISPPASWPSYEQYF
>TRBD2|NA|TRBJ2-2|17|TRBV7-9
TGTGCCAGCAGCCCCCCCCTCCGACTAGCCCGAACCGGGGAGCTGTTTTTT
CASSPPLRLARTGELFF
>NA|NA|TRBJ2-4|16|TRBV14
TGTGCCAGCAGCCAAGAGGTTGGAGGAGCCAAAAACATTCAGTACTTC
CASSQEVGGAKNIQYF
>NA|NA|TRBJ2-5|13|TRBV28
TGTGCCAGCGGAAAGGGCCAAGGGCAGACCCAGTACTTC
CASGKGQGQTQYF
>NA|NA|TRBJ2-7|17|TRBV21-1
TGTGCCAGCAGCAAAGTTCCTTCCGGGACTAGATTTTCCGAGCAGTACTTC
CASSKVPSGTRFSEQYF
>TRBD2|NA|TRBJ2-7|14|TRBV7-9
TGTGCCAGCAGCTTATCTAGCGGGAGGGCCGAGCAGTACTTC
CASSLSSGRAEQYF
>NA|NA|TRBJ2-7|14|TRBV27
TGTGCCAGCAGTTTTCGGGGGTTGTTCGACGAGCAGTACTTC
CASSFRGLFDEQYF
>NA|NA|TRBJ2-3|12|TRBV7-2
TGTGCCAGCAGCCCTGGGCTCGATACGCAGTATTTT
CASSPGLDTQYF
>NA|NA|TRBJ1-1|15|TRBV4-3
TGCGCCAGCAGCCAAGATCGGTACAGGTTCACTGAAGCTTTCTTT
CASSQDRYRFTEAFF